This T cell receptor beta chain was documented in a study of blood T cell repertoires in COVID-19. Study background: From the United States, Italy and Spain came samples of acute and convalescent COVID-19. PBMCs, B-cell-depleted T cells, or T cells provided the cDNA or gDNA that made up the material.

Authors' processing steps: Cell counts per sample came from amplifying reference gene primers. Generated by immunoSEQ multiplex PCR, the TCRdb table keeps only in-frame clones and is missing some. From that table come the V and J calls and clone size; the DNA was used to work out D and trimming. The repertoire holds some 150,000 clones, with approximately 84% as singletons. Trimming pared 6 bases from V and 5 bases from J, leaving 17 bases between. Germline CDR1 is SGHDN and CDR2 is FVKESK. The CDR3 has 14 residues. The V gene is TRBV14, the J gene TRBJ2-7; tentative D call: TRBD1 (7 bases). The TCR was taken from a man aged 40-50 years with acute or convalescent COVID-19. The source material was peripheral blood. The CDR3: CASRHTGQRDEQYF. The DNA of the CDR3 is TGTGCCAGCAGGCACACGGGACAGCGGGACGAGCAGTACTTC.